This T cell receptor beta chain was recovered during a study of T cells in Graves' hyperthyroidism and ophthalmopathy (dated by TCRdb to between 2018 and 2020). Concerning the study at large: Peripheral blood was collected at initial diagnosis, before any treatment. A discovery cohort of about 100 patients, 43 with Graves' ophthalmopathy and about 58 with stable Graves' hyperthyroidism, was used to find distinguishing TCR V-J signatures. An independent validation cohort of under 20 hyperthyroidism patients and approximately 15 patients who later progressed to ophthalmopathy tested prospective prediction of ophthalmopathy. The roughly 100 discovery patients were randomly divided into training and test sets at a 7:3 ratio. In addition, the study compared T-cell repertoires in thyroid tissue and in blood from several Graves' hyperthyroidism patients. After sampling, hyperthyroidism patients received methimazole starting at 30 mg daily, and ophthalmopathy patients received high-dose intravenous methylprednisolone. The paper reports TCR Vbeta CDR3 sequencing of about 140 peripheral blood samples: 40 to 45 ophthalmopathy, 75 to 80 hyperthyroidism and around 17 progressor patients. Study-wide findings and limitations: Most expanded thyroid clonotypes (frequency above 0.001) were also found in blood, which suggests that blood repertoires may mirror thyroid immune responses. No statistical method was used to fix the sample size in advance, and group allocation was not hidden from the investigators. In validation, progression to ophthalmopathy was predicted by the model with roughly 69% sensitivity and nearly 75% specificity, a median of approximately 6.5 months before onset. Ophthalmopathy was separated from stable hyperthyroidism by a 13 V-J signature model, with around 90% sensitivity and 81% to 83% specificity obtained in cross-validation and 80%/75% obtained in testing.

This clonotype was detected many times. Its recognized antigen is unknown. No base qualities exist here, and no much larger clone lies one base off it. TCR beta CDR3 regions were amplified from RNA transcripts. A first-round RT-PCR of the TCR CDR3 used the HTBI primer set with the Qiagen OneStep RT-PCR kit. The libraries were constructed in a second round of multiplex PCR and then size-selected and purified. Libraries were sequenced paired-end with 100 bp reads on an Illumina HiSeq2000. On the authors' methods: SOAPnuke was used to process the raw data, removing reads that contained adapters or uncalled bases, had a mean Phred below 15, or lacked an exact match to the constant primer or identifier. High-quality paired reads were merged with COPE v1.2.5, and unique nucleotide sequences were defined as clonotypes. Clonotypes were aligned to IMGT TRBV, TRBD and TRBJ reference segments using MiTCR v1.1. The analysis included only V-J combinations with a frequency above 0.0001, which together covered roughly 99% of the repertoires. A TCS score was defined as the ratio of F50 (clonal expansion) to E x V (chaos), with BLOSUM62-based TCRdist applied between CDR3 peptides within each V-J. Welch's t-statistics and random forest reduced some 510 V-J features to 10 to 15, which were used in a naive Bayes classifier (R e1071). TCRdb applied fastp at Q25 and MiXCR to the public reads, then kept only in-frame beta chains. CDR3 protein sequences are deduplicated, and each keeps its most common genes and DNA. The V and J calls follow TCRdb's processing rather than the paper's. The sample table shows a few hundred thousand distinct CDR3 sequences, and 13% to 15% are seen once. The top ten hold 30% to 35% of the sample.

Compared with germline, V lacks 3 bases and J lacks 0 bases; bases without a gene match: 6. CDR1 and CDR2, looked up from the germline V gene, are SGHDT and YYEEEE. The cysteine opens and the phenylalanine closes a CDR3 of 16 amino acids. Of all the DNA, just the CDR3 is kept, 48 bases in frame from base 1. Hyperthyroidism patients were newly diagnosed, with disease duration under 2 months, and aged 18 to 65 years. The study excluded patients with uncontrolled infections, other autoimmune diseases, pregnancy or lactation. Diagnoses were based on clinical symptoms, serum thyroxine and TRAb, thyroid ultrasound and orbital computed tomography. Blood from progressor patients was drawn when they were first diagnosed with hyperthyroidism, before any ophthalmopathy symptoms appeared. Ficoll-Paque density gradient centrifugation was used to isolate PBMCs from approximately 10 ml of fresh peripheral blood. Progressor patients were initially diagnosed with Graves' hyperthyroidism and developed ophthalmopathy during follow-up. Total RNA was extracted using Trizol reagent, and RNA quality was assessed on an Agilent 2100 Bioanalyzer.

The V and J genes are TRBV5-6 and TRBJ2-1; 7 of the junction bases match TRBD2. The clonotype was recovered from a woman aged 45-65 years with Graves' hyperthyroidism that later progressed to Graves' ophthalmopathy. Sequencing was performed on blood. The DNA is as follows: TGTGCCAGCAGCTACCTAGCGGCTAGCTCCTACAATGAGCAGTTCTTC. It is translated as CASSYLAASSYNEQFF. The variable domain in full, with residues beyond the CDR3 obtained from the reference TRBV5-6 and TRBJ2-1 genes, is DAGVTQSPTHLIKTRGQQVTLRCSPKSGHDTVSWYQQALGQGPQFIFQYYEEEERQRGNFPDRFSGHQFPNYSSELNVNALLLGDSALYLCASSYLAASSYNEQFFGPGTRLTVL.